These 10 T cell receptor beta chains share one sample of origin, sequenced in a study of shared clonotypes between healthy human individuals. Sequenced by immunoSEQ multiplex PCR; TCRdb stores in-frame clones only, minus some. This table holds 530,000 or so clones, roughly 85% found once. The source material was PBMCs. These receptors originate from a woman in her forties in good health. Some clones in this sample may be carry-over from other donors' samples.

J is TRBJ2-7 and V is TRBV19; 8 positions match TRBD2. CDR1 and CDR2 (germline): LNHDA, SQIVND (reference sequence). CDR3 length: 18 residues. Unmatched junction bases numbered 14, after V lost 1 base and J lost 3 bases. CDR3 in DNA: TGTGCCAGTAGTATAGGGGACGACTACGGTAGCGGGATCTACGAGCAGTACTTC. Translated: CASSIGDDYGSGIYEQYF.

The sample holds one count of this clone. This chain uses TRBV4-2 with TRBJ1-1; D is perhaps TRBD1 (5 bases). The CDR3 covers 14 residues. Per the germline V gene, CDR1 is LGHNA and CDR2 is YNFKEQ. With 4 bases removed from V and 1 base from J, the gap between germline ends came to 10 bases. CDR3 sequence reads: CASSRYRSNTEAFF. The CDR3, as DNA: TGTGCCAGCAGCCGGTACAGGTCGAACACTGAAGCTTTCTTT.

This clone was recorded a few times. The CDR3 here is CASSLEGQETQYF. CDR3 DNA: TGTGCCAGCAGCTTGGAGGGGCAAGAGACCCAGTACTTC. The V and J genes are TRBV5-4 and TRBJ2-5, with D maybe TRBD1 (5 bases). V shed 0 bases and J shed 2 bases, with 5 bases lying between them. Germline CDR1 is SGHNT and CDR2 is YYREEE (reference sequence). This CDR3 is 13 amino acids long.

The rearrangement links TRBV19 to TRBJ2-7; 9 bases line up with TRBD2. The germline V gene encodes CDR1 LNHDA and CDR2 SQIVND (reference sequence). V dropped 6 bases and J dropped 7; count of bases not matched to a gene: 13. This CDR3 spans 15 amino acids. The CDR3 protein is CASSRLAGELREQYF. As DNA, the CDR3 is TGTGCCAGTAGCCGGTTAGCGGGAGAATTGCGAGAGCAGTACTTC.

CDR3 region: CASSLWARLTGELFF. The DNA for the CDR3 is TGTGCCAGCAGTTTATGGGCGCGGTTAACCGGGGAGCTGTTTTTT. The chain uses TRBV28 and TRBJ2-2; D call uncertain. CDR1 is MDHEN and CDR2 is SYDVKM in the germline V gene. Trimming stripped 0 bases from V and 5 bases from J, with 10 bases between. CDR3 size: 15 residues.

The chain uses TRBV6-1 and TRBJ2-7, with D unclear. With 1 base removed from V and 2 bases from J, the gap between germline ends came to 9 bases. CDR1 is MNHNS, CDR2 SASEGT, per germline. The CDR3 length is 14 residues. The CDR3 protein is CASSEDMGTYEQYF. CDR3 in DNA: TGTGCCAGCAGTGAAGACATGGGTACCTACGAGCAGTACTTC.

This clone was detected many times. V gene TRBV2 combines with J gene TRBJ1-2; 7 bases are a match to TRBD1. J gave up 4 bases and V 8 bases, and 10 bases lay outside the gene matches. CDR1 SNHLY and CDR2 FYNNEI come from the germline V gene. This CDR3 spans 14 amino acids. In DNA, the CDR3 is TGTGCCAGCGCGGGTGAGGGGGCTGGCTATGGCTACACCTTC. Protein: CASAGEGAGYGYTF.

The J gene is TRBJ2-3, the V gene TRBV5-1, with a tentative D call TRBD1 (6 bases). Trimming cost V 2 bases and J 4 bases, with 14 bases left between them. The CDR3 is made up of 15 amino acids. CDR1 is SGHRS and CDR2 is YFSETQ in the germline V gene. The CDR3 coding sequence is TGCGCCAGCAGCTTAGACAGGTTGGGGGCAGATACGCAGTATTTT. It specifies CASSLDRLGADTQYF. The full variable domain, with the rest looked up from reference TRBV5-1 and TRBJ2-3, is KAGVTQTPRYLIKTRGQQVTLSCSPISGHRSVSWYQQTPGQGLQFLFEYFSETQRNKGNFPGRFSGRQFSNSRSEMNVSTLELGDSALYLCASSLDRLGADTQYFGPGTRLTVL.

This chain links TRBV30 with TRBJ2-5; 14 bases are shared with TRBD2. CDR3 size: 22 residues. Germline assignment: CDR1 GTSNPN and CDR2 SVGIG (reference sequence). Trimming at V came to 0 bases and at J to 3 bases, leaving 21 bases not matched to a gene. This CDR3 is CAWSVHWGREGLAGAYEETQYF. The CDR3 bases are TGTGCCTGGAGTGTACATTGGGGGAGGGAGGGACTAGCGGGGGCTTATGAAGAGACCCAGTACTTC.

The CDR3 loop reads CASETGGEGLKGYNEQFF. CDR3 coding DNA: TGTGCCAGCGAAACGGGGGGGGAAGGCTTAAAGGGATACAATGAGCAGTTCTTC. The V call is TRBV28, the J call TRBJ2-1; 8 bases align to TRBD2. V shed 8 bases and J 4 bases; nucleotides not matched to a gene: 19. This CDR3 is 18 amino acids long. CDR1 is MDHEN, CDR2 SYDVKM, per germline.